The rows below give T cell receptor beta chains drawn from one sample of a study of blood T cell repertoires in COVID-19. The assay was immunoSEQ multiplex PCR, and TCRdb's table has in-frame clones only and misses some. The repertoire holds some 150,000 clones, with about 85% as singletons. Input material: peripheral blood. The origin of the receptors is a human donor in a cohort sampled during active COVID-19. Both conserved end residues are part of each CDR3. A D gene is named only where the DNA matches it firmly.

v_call	d_call	cdr3_aa
TRBV5-1	TRBD1	CASSLGGQDKRGNTIYF
TRBV9	NA	CASSVGQHTEAFF
TRBV20-1	NA	CSARLGPPLHF
TRBV5-8	TRBD1	CASSIRDRAPNEQFF
TRBV3-1/TRBV3-2	TRBD1	CASSRGNRGIAGYTF
TRBV14	NA	CASSLGGSGVYMEQYF
TRBV2	TRBD2	CASSAAGSGVPFYEQYF
TRBV5-8	TRBD1	CASSVRRGRGEKLFF
TRBV23-1	TRBD1	CASSPDDRGDHEQYF
TRBV5-5	TRBD2	CASSLGAGSYNEQFF
TRBV6-1	NA	CASSEGQMLEQYF
TRBV7-2	TRBD1	CASSRWTGLSEAFF
TRBV7-9	TRBD1	CASSLSQGRTEAFF
TRBV10-1	NA	CASSQDSYGYTF
TRBV27	NA	CASRPAWGGGGEQYF
TRBV7-2	NA	CASSFLLGGVTGELFF
TRBV7-9	NA	CASSLGGTNYGYTF
TRBV3-1/TRBV3-2	NA	CASSQGTHPYGYTF
TRBV19	TRBD1	CASSTRTGANNSPLHF
TRBV3-1/TRBV3-2	TRBD2	CASSARTSGSYEQYF
TRBV19	TRBD1	CASSEGRGFTEAFF
TRBV7-8	NA	CASSFDNGGAGQPQHF
TRBV7-9	TRBD2	CATGLAGPDEQFF
TRBV9	TRBD2	CASSPRTSGPYEQYF
TRBV19	NA	CASIGGVPGELFF
TRBV6-5	NA	CASSYEISGNTIYF
TRBV28	NA	CASSSGHVNGYTF
TRBV19	TRBD1	CASSISTGEGEKLFF